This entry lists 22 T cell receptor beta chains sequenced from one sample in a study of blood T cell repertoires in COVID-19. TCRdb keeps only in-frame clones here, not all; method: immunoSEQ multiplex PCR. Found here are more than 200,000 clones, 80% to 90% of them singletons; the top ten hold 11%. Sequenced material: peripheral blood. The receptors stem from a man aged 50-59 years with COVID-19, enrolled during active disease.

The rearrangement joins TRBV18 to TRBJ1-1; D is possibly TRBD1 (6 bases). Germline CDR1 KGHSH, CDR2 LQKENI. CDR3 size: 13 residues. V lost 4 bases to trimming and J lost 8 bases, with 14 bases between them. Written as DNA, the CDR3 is TGTGCCAGCTCACGGGGGGGGCCCTTAGAAGCTTTCTTT. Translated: CASSRGGPLEAFF.

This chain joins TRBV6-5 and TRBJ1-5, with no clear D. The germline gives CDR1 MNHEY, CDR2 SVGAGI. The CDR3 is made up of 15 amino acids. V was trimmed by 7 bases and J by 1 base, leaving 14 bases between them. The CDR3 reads CASNLVGVSNQPQHF. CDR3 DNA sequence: TGTGCCAGCAACCTCGTGGGAGTGAGCAATCAGCCCCAGCATTTT.

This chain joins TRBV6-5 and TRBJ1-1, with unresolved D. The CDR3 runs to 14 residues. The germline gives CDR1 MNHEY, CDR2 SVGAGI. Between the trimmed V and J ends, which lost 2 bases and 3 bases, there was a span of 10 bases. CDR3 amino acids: CASSYPVQDTEAFF. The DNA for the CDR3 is TGTGCCAGCAGTTACCCGGTCCAGGACACTGAAGCTTTCTTT.

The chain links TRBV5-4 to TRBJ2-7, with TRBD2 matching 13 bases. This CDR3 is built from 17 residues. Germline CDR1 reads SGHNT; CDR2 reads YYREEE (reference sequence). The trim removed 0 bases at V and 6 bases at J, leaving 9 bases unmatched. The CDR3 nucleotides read TGTGCCAGCAGCTTGGTTTTTCCGGGACTAGCGGGACTCGAGCAGTACTTC. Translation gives CASSLVFPGLAGLEQYF.

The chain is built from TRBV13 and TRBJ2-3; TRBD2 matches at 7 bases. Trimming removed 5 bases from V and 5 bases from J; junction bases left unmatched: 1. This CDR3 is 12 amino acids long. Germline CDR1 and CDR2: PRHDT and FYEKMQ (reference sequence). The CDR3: CASSGREDTQYF. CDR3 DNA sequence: TGTGCCAGCAGCGGGAGGGAAGATACGCAGTATTTT.

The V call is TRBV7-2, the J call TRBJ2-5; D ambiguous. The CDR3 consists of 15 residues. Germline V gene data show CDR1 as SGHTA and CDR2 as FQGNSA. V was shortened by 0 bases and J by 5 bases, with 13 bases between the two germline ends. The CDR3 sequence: CASSLAFVRSETQYF. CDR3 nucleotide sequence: TGTGCCAGCAGCTTAGCGTTTGTCCGTTCTGAGACCCAGTACTTC.

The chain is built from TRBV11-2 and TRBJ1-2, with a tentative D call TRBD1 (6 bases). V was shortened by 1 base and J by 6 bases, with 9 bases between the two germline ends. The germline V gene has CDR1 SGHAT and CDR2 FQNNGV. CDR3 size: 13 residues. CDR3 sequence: CASSLVPGDGYTF. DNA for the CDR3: TGTGCCAGCAGCTTAGTTCCAGGGGATGGCTACACCTTC.

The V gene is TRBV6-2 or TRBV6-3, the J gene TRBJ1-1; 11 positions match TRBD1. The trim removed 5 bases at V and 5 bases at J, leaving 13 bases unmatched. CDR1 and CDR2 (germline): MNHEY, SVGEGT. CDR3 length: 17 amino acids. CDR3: CASSAGLGQGARTEAFF. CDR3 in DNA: TGTGCCAGCAGTGCGGGCCTAGGACAGGGGGCTCGGACTGAAGCTTTCTTT.

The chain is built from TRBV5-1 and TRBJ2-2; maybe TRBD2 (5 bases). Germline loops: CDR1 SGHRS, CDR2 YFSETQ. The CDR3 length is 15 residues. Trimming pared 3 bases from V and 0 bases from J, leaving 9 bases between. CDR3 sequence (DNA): TGCGCCAGCAGCTCGGGGATGGCGAACACCGGGGAGCTGTTTTTT. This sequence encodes CASSSGMANTGELFF.

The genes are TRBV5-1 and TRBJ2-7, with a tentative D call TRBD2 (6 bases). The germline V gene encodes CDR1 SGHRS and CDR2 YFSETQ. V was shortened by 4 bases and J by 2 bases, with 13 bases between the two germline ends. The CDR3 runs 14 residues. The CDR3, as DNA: TGCGCCAGCAGCGTCCCCGGGAGTCCCTACGAGCAGTACTTC. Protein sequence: CASSVPGSPYEQYF.

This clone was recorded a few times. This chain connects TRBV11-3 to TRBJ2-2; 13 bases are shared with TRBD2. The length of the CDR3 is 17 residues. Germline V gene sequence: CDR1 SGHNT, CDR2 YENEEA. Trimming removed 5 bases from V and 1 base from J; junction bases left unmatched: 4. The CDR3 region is CASSPGTSGENTGELFF. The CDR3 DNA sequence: TGTGCCAGCAGCCCCGGGACTAGCGGGGAGAACACCGGGGAGCTGTTTTTT.

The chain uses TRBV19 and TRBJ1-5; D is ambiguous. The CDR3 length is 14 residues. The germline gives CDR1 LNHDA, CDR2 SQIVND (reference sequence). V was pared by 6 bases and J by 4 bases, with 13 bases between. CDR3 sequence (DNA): TGTGCCAGTAGGGTCCCGGAGGATAATCAGCCCCAGCATTTT. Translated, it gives CASRVPEDNQPQHF.

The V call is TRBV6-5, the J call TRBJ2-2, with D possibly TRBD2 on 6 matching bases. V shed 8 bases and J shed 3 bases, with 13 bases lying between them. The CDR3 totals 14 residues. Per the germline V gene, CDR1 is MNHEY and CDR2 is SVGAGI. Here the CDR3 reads CASSPAGHTGELFF. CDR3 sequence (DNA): TGTGCCAGCTCCCCGGCGGGGCACACCGGGGAGCTGTTTTTT.

The CDR3 sequence: CASSQKALQARGNTIYF. The CDR3 nucleotides are TGTGCCAGCAGCCAAAAGGCGCTACAGGCTAGGGGAAACACCATATATTTT. The chain recombines TRBV14 with TRBJ1-3; D may be TRBD1 (5 bases). The CDR3 spans 17 residues. V was shortened by 2 bases and J by 4 bases, with 18 bases between the two germline ends. Germline assignment: CDR1 SGHDN and CDR2 FVKESK.

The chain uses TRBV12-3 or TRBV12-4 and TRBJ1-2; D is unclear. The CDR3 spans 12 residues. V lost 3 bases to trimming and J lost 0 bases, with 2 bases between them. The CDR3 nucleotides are TGTGCCAGCAGTTTTACTAACTATGGCTACACCTTC. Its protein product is CASSFTNYGYTF.

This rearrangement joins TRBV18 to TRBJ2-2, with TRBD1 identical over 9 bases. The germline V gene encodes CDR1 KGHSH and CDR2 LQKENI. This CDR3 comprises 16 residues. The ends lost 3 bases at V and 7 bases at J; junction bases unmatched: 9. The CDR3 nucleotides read TGTGCCAGCTCACCGACACCGGGACAGGGAGTCGGGGAGCTGTTTTTT. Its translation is CASSPTPGQGVGELFF. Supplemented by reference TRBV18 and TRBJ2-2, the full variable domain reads NAGVMQNPRHLVRRRGQEARLRCSPMKGHSHVYWYRQLPEEGLKFMVYLQKENIIDESGMPKERFSAEFPKEGPSILRIQQVVRGDSAAYFCASSPTPGQGVGELFFGEGSRLTVL.

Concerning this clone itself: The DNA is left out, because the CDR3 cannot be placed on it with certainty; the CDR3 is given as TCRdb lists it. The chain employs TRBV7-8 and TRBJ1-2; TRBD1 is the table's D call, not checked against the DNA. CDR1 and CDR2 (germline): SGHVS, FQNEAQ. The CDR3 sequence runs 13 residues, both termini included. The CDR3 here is CASSQVGQGADTF.

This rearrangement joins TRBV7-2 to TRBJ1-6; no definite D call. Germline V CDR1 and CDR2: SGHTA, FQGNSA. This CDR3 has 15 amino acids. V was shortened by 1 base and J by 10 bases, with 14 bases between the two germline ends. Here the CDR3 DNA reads TGTGCCAGCAGCTTAGGAGTTGTGACTTCCTCACCCCTCCACTTT. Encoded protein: CASSLGVVTSSPLHF.

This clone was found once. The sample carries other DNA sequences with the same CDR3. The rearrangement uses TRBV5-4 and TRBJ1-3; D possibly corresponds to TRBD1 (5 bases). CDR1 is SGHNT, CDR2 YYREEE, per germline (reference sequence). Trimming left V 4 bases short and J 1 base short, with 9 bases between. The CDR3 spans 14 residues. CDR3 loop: CASSIQGSGNTIYF. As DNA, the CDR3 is TGTGCCAGCAGCATCCAGGGTTCTGGAAACACCATATATTTT. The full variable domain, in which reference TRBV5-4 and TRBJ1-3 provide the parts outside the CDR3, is ETGVTQSPTHLIKTRGQQVTLRCSSQSGHNTVSWYQQALGQGPQFIFQYYREEENGRGNFPPRFSGLQFPNYSSELNVNALELDDSALYLCASSIQGSGNTIYFGEGSWLTVV.

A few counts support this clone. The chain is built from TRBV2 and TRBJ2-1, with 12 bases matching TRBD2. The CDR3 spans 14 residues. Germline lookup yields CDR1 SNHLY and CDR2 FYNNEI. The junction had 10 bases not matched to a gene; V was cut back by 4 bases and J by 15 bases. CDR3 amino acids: CASSVTSGSTILFF. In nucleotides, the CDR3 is TGTGCCAGCAGTGTGACTAGCGGGAGTACGATTCTGTTCTTC.

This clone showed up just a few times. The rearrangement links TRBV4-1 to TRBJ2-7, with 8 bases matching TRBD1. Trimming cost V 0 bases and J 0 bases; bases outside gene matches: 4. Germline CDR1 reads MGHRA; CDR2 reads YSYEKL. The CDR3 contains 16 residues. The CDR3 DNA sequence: TGCGCCAGCAGCCAAGAACGAACAGGGGGCTCCTACGAGCAGTACTTC. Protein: CASSQERTGGSYEQYF.

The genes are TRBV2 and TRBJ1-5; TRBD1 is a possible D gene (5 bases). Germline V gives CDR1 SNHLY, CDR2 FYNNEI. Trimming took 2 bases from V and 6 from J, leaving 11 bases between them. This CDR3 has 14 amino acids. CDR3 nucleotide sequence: TGTGCCAGCAGTGAATTTTTGGGGGGTCAGCCCCAGCATTTT. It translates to CASSEFLGGQPQHF.